Here is one T cell receptor (beta chain) with its context. The data derive from a study of blood T cell repertoires in COVID-19. Study in general: Acute-phase and convalescent COVID-19 samples originated in the United States, Italy and Spain. PBMCs, B-cell-depleted T cells, or T cells were the source of the cDNA or gDNA that made up the material.

In the study's own analysis: Reference gene primer amplification yielded estimated nucleated cell counts. Sequencing used immunoSEQ multiplex PCR; TCRdb keeps in-frame clones, though not all of them. V and J calls and clone size are copied from that table; D and trimming were computed from the DNA. The sample yields 50,000 or so clones, over 80% seen once. V lost 6 bases and J 8 bases, leaving 10 bases between the germline ends. The CDR3 runs to 12 residues. CDR1 is MDHEN, CDR2 SYDVKM, per germline. The source of this sequence is a man aged 70-80 years with acute or convalescent COVID-19. Sequenced sample: peripheral blood. The rearrangement joins TRBV28 to TRBJ1-4; D is ambiguous. As DNA, the CDR3 is TGTGCCAGCAGAGGAGGTGGGGAAAAACTGTTTTTT. Translating it yields CASRGGGEKLFF.